The sequence of this TCR beta chain was determined in a study of T cells in Graves' hyperthyroidism and ophthalmopathy. TCR beta CDR3 region amplification was performed from RNA transcripts. The TCR CDR3 first-round RT-PCR relied on the HTBI primer set. TCRdb ran MiXCR on the multiplex PCR reads and lists one entry per CDR3 protein. The table has about 290,000 distinct CDR3 sequences, roughly 13% seen once; the top ten hold 7% to 9.5%. At least ten counts were recorded for this clonotype. Losses at the gene ends were 8 bases for V and 3 bases for J; bases not matched to a gene: 4. The CDR3 length is 12 residues. CDR1 and CDR2 (germline): SNHLY, FYNNEI.

The sequenced sample was blood. The TCR was taken from a woman in her thirties or forties with Graves' hyperthyroidism. This chain links TRBV2 with TRBJ2-7; TRBD1 agrees at 7 bases. CDR3 amino acids: CASRDSFYEQYF. The CDR3 DNA sequence: TGTGCCAGCCGGGACAGCTTCTACGAGCAGTACTTC.